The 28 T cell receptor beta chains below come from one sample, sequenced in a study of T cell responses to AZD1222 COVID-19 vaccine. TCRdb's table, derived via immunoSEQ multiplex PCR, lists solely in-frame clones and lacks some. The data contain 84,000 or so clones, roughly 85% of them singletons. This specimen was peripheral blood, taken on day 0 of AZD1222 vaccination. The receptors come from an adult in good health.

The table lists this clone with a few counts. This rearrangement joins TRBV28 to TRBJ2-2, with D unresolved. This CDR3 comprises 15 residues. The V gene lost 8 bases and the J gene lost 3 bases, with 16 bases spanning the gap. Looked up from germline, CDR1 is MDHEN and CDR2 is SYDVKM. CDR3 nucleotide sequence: TGTGCCAGCTCTACTCGGGCTAGTCACACCGGGGAGCTGTTTTTT. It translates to CASSTRASHTGELFF.

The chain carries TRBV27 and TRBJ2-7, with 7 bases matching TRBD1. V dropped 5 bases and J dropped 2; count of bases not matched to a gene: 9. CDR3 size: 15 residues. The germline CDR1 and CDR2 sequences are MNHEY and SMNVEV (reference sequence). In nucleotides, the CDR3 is TGTGCCAGCAGTCCACTACAGGGGATCACCTACGAGCAGTACTTC. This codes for CASSPLQGITYEQYF.

Written as DNA, the CDR3 is TGTGCCAGCAGTCCCCGCAGGGGAGATACGCAGTATTTT. Translation gives CASSPRRGDTQYF. This rearrangement joins TRBV28 to TRBJ2-3; D might be TRBD1 (6 bases). V shed 5 bases and J shed 5 bases, with 11 bases lying between them. Germline-derived CDR1 and CDR2 are MDHEN and SYDVKM. The CDR3 totals 13 residues.

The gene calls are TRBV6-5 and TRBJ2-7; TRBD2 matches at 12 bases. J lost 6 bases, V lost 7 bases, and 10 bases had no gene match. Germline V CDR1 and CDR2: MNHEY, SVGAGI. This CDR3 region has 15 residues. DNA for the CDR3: TGTGCCAGCACCGTTACTAGCGGGGGGCGGAGCGAGCAGTACTTC. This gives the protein CASTVTSGGRSEQYF.

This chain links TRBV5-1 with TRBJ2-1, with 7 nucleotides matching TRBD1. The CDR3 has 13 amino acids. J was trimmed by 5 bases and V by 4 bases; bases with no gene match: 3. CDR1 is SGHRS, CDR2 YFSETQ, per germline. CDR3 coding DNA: TGCGCCAGCAGCCATGGGACAGACAATGAGCAGTTCTTC. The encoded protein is CASSHGTDNEQFF.

The CDR3 sequence: CASSQEGAPLGDEQFF. CDR3 nucleotides: TGCGCCAGCAGCCAAGAGGGGGCCCCTCTCGGGGATGAGCAGTTCTTC. V gene TRBV4-1 combines with J gene TRBJ2-1, with D perhaps TRBD1 (6 bases). The CDR3 totals 16 residues. Germline CDR1 and CDR2: MGHRA and YSYEKL. Trimming took off 0 bases at V and 8 bases at J, with 17 bases between the two ends.

CDR3 bases: TGTGCCAGCAGCAACCGGGGGGACAGCACCTACGAGCAGTACTTC. Its protein product is CASSNRGDSTYEQYF. V is TRBV9 and J is TRBJ2-7; the D gene could be TRBD1 or TRBD2 (7 bases each). Per the germline V gene, CDR1 is SGDLS and CDR2 is YYNGEE. This CDR3 is built from 15 residues. Trimming stripped 4 bases from V and 2 bases from J, with 16 bases between.

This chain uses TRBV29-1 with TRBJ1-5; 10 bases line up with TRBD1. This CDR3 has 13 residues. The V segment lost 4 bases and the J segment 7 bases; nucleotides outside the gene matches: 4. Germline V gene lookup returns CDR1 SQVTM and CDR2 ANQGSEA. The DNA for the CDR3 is TGCAGCGTTGTTGACAGGGGGCACCAGCCCCAGCATTTT. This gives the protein CSVVDRGHQPQHF. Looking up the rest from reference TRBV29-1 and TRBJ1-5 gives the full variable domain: SAVISQKPSRDICQRGTSLTIQCQVDSQVTMMFWYRQQPGQSLTLIATANQGSEATYESGFVIDKFPISRPNLTFSTLTVSNMSPEDSSIYLCSVVDRGHQPQHFGDGTRLSIL.

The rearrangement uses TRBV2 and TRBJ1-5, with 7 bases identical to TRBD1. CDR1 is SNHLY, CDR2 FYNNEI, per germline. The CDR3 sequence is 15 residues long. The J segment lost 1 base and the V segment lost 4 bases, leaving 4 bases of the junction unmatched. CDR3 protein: CASSGQGRSNQPQHF. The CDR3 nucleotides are TGTGCCAGCAGTGGACAGGGAAGGAGCAATCAGCCCCAGCATTTT.

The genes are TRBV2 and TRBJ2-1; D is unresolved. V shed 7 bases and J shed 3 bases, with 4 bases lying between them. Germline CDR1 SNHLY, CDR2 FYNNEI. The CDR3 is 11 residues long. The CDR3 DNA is TGTGCCAGCACCAGCTACAATGAGCAGTTCTTC. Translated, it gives CASTSYNEQFF. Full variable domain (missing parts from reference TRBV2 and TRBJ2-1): EPEVTQTPSHQVTQMGQEVILRCVPISNHLYFYWYRQILGQKVEFLVSFYNNEISEKSEIFDDQFSVERPDGSNFTLKIRSTKLEDSAMYFCASTSYNEQFFGPGTRLTVL.

The CDR3 nucleotides read TGTGCCAGCAATGAGGGGGTTATCTACAATGAGCAGTTCTTC. It codes for CASNEGVIYNEQFF. This chain uses TRBV2 with TRBJ2-1; D may be TRBD1 (6 bases). The CDR3 has 14 amino acids. CDR1 is SNHLY and CDR2 is FYNNEI in the germline V gene. The V end was cut by 7 bases, the J end by 3 bases, with 13 bases between.

CDR3 sequence reads: CASSLSGAVSNYGYTF. CDR3 nucleotide sequence: TGCGCCAGCAGCTTGTCTGGGGCAGTAAGTAACTATGGCTACACCTTC. V and J are TRBV5-1 and TRBJ1-2, with a weak D call TRBD1 (5 bases). Germline CDR1 SGHRS, CDR2 YFSETQ. The CDR3 runs to 16 residues. Between the trimmed V and J ends, which lost 1 base and 1 base, there was a span of 14 bases. Drawing the rest from reference TRBV5-1 and TRBJ1-2, the complete variable domain is KAGVTQTPRYLIKTRGQQVTLSCSPISGHRSVSWYQQTPGQGLQFLFEYFSETQRNKGNFPGRFSGRQFSNSRSEMNVSTLELGDSALYLCASSLSGAVSNYGYTFGSGTRLTVV.

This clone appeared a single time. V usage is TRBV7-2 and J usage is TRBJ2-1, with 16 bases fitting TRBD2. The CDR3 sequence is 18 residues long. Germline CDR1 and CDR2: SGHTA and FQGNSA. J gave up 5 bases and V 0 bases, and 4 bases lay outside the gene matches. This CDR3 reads CASSLAGTSGRGHNEQFF. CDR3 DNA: TGTGCCAGCAGCTTAGCCGGGACTAGCGGGAGGGGACACAATGAGCAGTTCTTC.

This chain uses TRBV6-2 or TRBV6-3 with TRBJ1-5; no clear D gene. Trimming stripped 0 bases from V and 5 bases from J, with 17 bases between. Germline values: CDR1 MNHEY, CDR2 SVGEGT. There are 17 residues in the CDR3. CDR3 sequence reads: CASSYSGRWIMYQPQHF. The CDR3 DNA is TGTGCCAGCAGTTACTCTGGGAGATGGATCATGTATCAGCCCCAGCATTTT.

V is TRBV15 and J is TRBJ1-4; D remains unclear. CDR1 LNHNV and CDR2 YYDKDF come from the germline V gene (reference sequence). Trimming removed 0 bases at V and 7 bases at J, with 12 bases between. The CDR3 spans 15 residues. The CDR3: CATSRDQAVREKLFF. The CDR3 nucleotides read TGTGCCACCAGCAGAGATCAGGCAGTCCGTGAAAAACTGTTTTTT.

The CDR3 DNA follows: TGTGCCAGCAGCGTAGAGGTAGCGGGAGCCGCAGATACGCAGTATTTT. Translation: CASSVEVAGAADTQYF. The chain uses TRBV9 and TRBJ2-3; 9 bases match TRBD2. V shed 0 bases, J shed 4 bases, and the junction held 6 bases outside the gene matches. CDR3 length: 16 amino acids. CDR1 and CDR2 from the germline V gene are SGDLS and YYNGEE.

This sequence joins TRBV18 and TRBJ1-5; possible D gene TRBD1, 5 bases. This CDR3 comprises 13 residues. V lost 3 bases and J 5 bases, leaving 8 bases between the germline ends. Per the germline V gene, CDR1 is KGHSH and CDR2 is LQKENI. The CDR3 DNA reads TGTGCCAGCTCACCGGAAGGGGATCAGCCCCAGCATTTT. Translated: CASSPEGDQPQHF.

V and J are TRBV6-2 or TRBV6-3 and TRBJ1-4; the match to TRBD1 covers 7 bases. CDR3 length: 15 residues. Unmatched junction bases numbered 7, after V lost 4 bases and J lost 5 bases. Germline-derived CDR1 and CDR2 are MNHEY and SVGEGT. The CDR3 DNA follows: TGTGCCAGCAGTTCACCACAGGGGAAGAATGAAAAACTGTTTTTT. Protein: CASSSPQGKNEKLFF.

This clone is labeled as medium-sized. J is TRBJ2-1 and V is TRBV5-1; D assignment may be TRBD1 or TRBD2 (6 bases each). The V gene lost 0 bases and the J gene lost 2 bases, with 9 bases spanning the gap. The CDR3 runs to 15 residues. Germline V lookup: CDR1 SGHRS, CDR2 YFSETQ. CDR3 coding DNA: TGCGCCAGCAGCTTGGAGGGGGGCCCCTACAATGAGCAGTTCTTC. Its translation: CASSLEGGPYNEQFF.

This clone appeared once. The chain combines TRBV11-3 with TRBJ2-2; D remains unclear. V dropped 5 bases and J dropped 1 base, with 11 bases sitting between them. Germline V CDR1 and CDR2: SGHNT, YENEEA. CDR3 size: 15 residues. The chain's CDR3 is CASSPRLGNTGELFF. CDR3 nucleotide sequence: TGTGCCAGCAGCCCCCGGCTGGGGAACACCGGGGAGCTGTTTTTT.

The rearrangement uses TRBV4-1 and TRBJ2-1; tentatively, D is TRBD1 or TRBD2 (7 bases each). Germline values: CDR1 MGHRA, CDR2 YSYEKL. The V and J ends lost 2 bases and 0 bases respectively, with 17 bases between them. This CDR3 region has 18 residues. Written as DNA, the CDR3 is TGCGCCAGCAGCCAACACCCGCAGGGGGGGAGCTCCTACAATGAGCAGTTCTTC. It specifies CASSQHPQGGSSYNEQFF.

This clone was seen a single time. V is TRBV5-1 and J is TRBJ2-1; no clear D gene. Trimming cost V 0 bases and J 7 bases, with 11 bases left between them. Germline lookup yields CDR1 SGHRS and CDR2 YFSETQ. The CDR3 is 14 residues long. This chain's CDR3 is CASSLGPPANEQFF. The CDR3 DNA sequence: TGCGCCAGCAGCTTGGGACCACCCGCAAATGAGCAGTTCTTC.

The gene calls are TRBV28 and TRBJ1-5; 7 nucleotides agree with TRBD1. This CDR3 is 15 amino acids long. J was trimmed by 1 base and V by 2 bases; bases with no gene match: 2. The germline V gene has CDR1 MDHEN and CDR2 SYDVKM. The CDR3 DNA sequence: TGTGCCAGCAGTTTAACGGGACAGAGCAATCAGCCCCAGCATTTT. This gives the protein CASSLTGQSNQPQHF.

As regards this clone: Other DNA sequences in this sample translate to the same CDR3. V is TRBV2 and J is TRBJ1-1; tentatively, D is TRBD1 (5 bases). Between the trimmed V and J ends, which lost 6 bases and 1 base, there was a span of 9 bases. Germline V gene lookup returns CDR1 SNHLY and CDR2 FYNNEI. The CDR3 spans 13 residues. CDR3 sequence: CASSLDRNTEAFF. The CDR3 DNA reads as TGTGCCAGCAGCCTCGACAGGAACACTGAAGCTTTCTTT.

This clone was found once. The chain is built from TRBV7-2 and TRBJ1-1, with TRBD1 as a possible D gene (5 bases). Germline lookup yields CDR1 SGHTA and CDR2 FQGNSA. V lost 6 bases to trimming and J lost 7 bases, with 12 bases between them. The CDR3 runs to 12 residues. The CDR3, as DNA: TGTGCCAGCAGACGCCAGGGAGGTGAAGCTTTCTTT. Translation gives CASRRQGGEAFF.

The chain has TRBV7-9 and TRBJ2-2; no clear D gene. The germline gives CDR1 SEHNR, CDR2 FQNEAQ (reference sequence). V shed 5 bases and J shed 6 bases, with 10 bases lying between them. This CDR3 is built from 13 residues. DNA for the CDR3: TGTGCCAGCAGCCTATCTCTTGCCGGGGAGCTGTTTTTT. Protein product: CASSLSLAGELFF.

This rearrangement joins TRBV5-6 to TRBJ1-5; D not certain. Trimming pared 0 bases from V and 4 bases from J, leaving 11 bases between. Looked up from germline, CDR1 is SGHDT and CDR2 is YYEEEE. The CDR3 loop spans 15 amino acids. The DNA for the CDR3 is TGTGCCAGCAGCTTGGGCTGGGGTAGTAATCAGCCCCAGCATTTT. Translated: CASSLGWGSNQPQHF.

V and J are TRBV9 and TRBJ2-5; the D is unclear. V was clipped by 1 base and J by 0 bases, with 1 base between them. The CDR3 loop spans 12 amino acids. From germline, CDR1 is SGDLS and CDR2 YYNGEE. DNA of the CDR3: TGTGCCAGCAGCGTAAACCAAGAGACCCAGTACTTC. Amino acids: CASSVNQETQYF.